Below are 17 T cell receptor beta chains sequenced from a single sample in a study of STAT3 mutations in large granular lymphocyte leukemia. Their specific antigens are unknown. Repertoires were generated with immunoSEQ multiplex PCR, while TCRdb's copy carries only in-frame clones and drops some. Of approximately 25,000 clones listed, less than 95% are singletons. Study results and caveats: At least one immunodominant TCR beta clonotype appeared in every T-cell large granular lymphocyte leukemia patient.

The sample taken for sequencing was peripheral blood mononuclear cells. These receptors were obtained from a man aged 35 to 55 with T-cell large granular lymphocyte leukemia. Some clones in this sample may be carry-over from other donors' samples.

The CDR3: CSVEDMDYGYTF. As DNA, the CDR3 is TGCAGCGTTGAAGATATGGACTATGGCTACACCTTC. V gene TRBV29-1 combines with J gene TRBJ1-2; D ambiguous. Trimming pared 0 bases from V and 3 bases from J, leaving 5 bases between. Germline assignment: CDR1 SQVTM and CDR2 ANQGSEA. This CDR3 is built from 12 residues.

The V call is TRBV20-1, the J call TRBJ1-2; D remains unclear. The CDR3 length is 11 residues. The germline V gene has CDR1 DFQATT and CDR2 SNEGSKA (reference sequence). The V end was cut by 4 bases, the J end by 7 bases, with 10 bases between. CDR3 bases: TGCAGTGCTAAAAGGGAGGGTGGCTACACCTTC. Translation: CSAKREGGYTF.

The V and J genes are TRBV4-1 and TRBJ1-2, with TRBD1 identical over 9 bases. V lost 3 bases, J lost 4 bases, and 6 bases stayed unmatched. Looked up from germline, CDR1 is MGHRA and CDR2 is YSYEKL. The CDR3 is 15 residues long. The CDR3 DNA follows: TGCGCCAGCAGCCAGGACCAGGACAGGGGCTATGGCTACACCTTC. Translating it yields CASSQDQDRGYGYTF.

The V gene is TRBV10-3, the J gene TRBJ2-3; the match to TRBD2 covers 10 bases. CDR3 length: 16 residues. Germline CDR1 reads ENHRY; CDR2 reads SYGVKD. The trim removed 2 bases at V and 1 base at J, leaving 3 bases unmatched. CDR3 in amino acids: CAISEASGGRTDTQYF. DNA of the CDR3: TGTGCCATCAGTGAGGCTAGCGGGGGCCGCACAGATACGCAGTATTTT.

The chain combines TRBV30 with TRBJ1-2; D unclear. This CDR3 has 13 residues. Germline V gives CDR1 GTSNPN, CDR2 SVGIG (reference sequence). The V gene lost 0 bases and the J gene lost 2 bases, with 7 bases spanning the gap. CDR3 coding DNA: TGTGCCTGGAGTGTAAGCAGCAACTATGGCTACACCTTC. Translated, it gives CAWSVSSNYGYTF. Full variable domain (missing parts from reference TRBV30 and TRBJ1-2): SQTIHQWPATLVQPVGSPLSLECTVEGTSNPNLYWYRQAAGRGLQLLFYSVGIGQISSEVPQNLSASRPQDRQFILSSKKLLLSDSGFYLCAWSVSSNYGYTFGSGTRLTVV.

In its sample, this clone was seen once. The gene calls are TRBV18 and TRBJ1-5; TRBD1 might be the D (5 bases). The V gene's germline CDR1 is KGHSH and CDR2 LQKENI. The CDR3 covers 14 residues. Trimming took off 2 bases at V and 2 bases at J, with 7 bases between the two ends. In DNA form, the CDR3 reads TGTGCCAGCTCACCAGACAGAGGCAATCAGCCCCAGCATTTT. Encoded protein: CASSPDRGNQPQHF.

V gene TRBV6-1 combines with J gene TRBJ1-2, with D maybe TRBD1 (6 bases). The CDR3 runs 13 residues. CDR1 is MNHNS and CDR2 is SASEGT in the germline V gene. Trimming shortened V by 5 bases and J by 5 bases, and 12 bases separated the two germline ends. CDR3 residues: CASSLQGRYGYTF. The CDR3 DNA is TGTGCCAGCAGTCTACAGGGTCGGTATGGCTACACCTTC.

The gene calls are TRBV5-1 and TRBJ2-3; D is unresolved. CDR1 and CDR2 from the germline V gene are SGHRS and YFSETQ. The CDR3 sequence is 14 residues long. Trimming shortened V by 3 bases and J by 1 base, and 9 bases separated the two germline ends. The DNA for the CDR3 is TGCGCCAGCAGCTCCGCCCCCGGCACAGATACGCAGTATTTT. Its translation: CASSSAPGTDTQYF.

In DNA, the CDR3 is TGCAGCGTAACCGGAATCTATGGCTACACCTTC. It codes for CSVTGIYGYTF. This chain links TRBV29-1 with TRBJ1-2; D is uncertain. This CDR3 contains 11 residues. Germline CDR1 reads SQVTM; CDR2 reads ANQGSEA. With 6 bases removed from V and 4 bases from J, the gap between germline ends came to 9 bases.

V and J are TRBV5-1 and TRBJ2-5; 11 nucleotides agree with TRBD1. Trimming took 7 bases from V and 4 from J; bases not matched to a gene: 6. The CDR3 has 14 amino acids. The germline gives CDR1 SGHRS, CDR2 YFSETQ. CDR3 residues: CASWTGGAGETQYF. The CDR3 region has the DNA TGCGCCAGCTGGACAGGGGGCGCGGGAGAGACCCAGTACTTC.

The rearrangement links TRBV5-1 to TRBJ1-6; 7 bases fit TRBD1. The CDR3 covers 15 residues. Germline lookup yields CDR1 SGHRS and CDR2 YFSETQ. The trim removed 4 bases at V and 8 bases at J, leaving 9 bases unmatched. CDR3 nucleotide sequence: TGCGCCAGCAGCAGAACCGGGACAGTAGATTCACCCCTCCACTTT. It specifies CASSRTGTVDSPLHF.

This rearrangement joins TRBV5-1 to TRBJ2-5; D might be TRBD1 (6 bases). Germline V lookup: CDR1 SGHRS, CDR2 YFSETQ. There are 15 residues in the CDR3. Trimming took 4 bases from V and 1 from J, leaving 14 bases between them. The CDR3 sequence: CASSPAGQSQETQYF. Here the CDR3 DNA reads TGCGCCAGCAGCCCCGCCGGACAGAGCCAAGAGACCCAGTACTTC. Full variable domain (rest looked up from reference TRBV5-1 and TRBJ2-5): KAGVTQTPRYLIKTRGQQVTLSCSPISGHRSVSWYQQTPGQGLQFLFEYFSETQRNKGNFPGRFSGRQFSNSRSEMNVSTLELGDSALYLCASSPAGQSQETQYFGPGTRLLVL.

V is TRBV6-6 and J is TRBJ1-2, with 7 bases aligning to TRBD1. The CDR3 sequence is 13 residues long. Unmatched junction bases numbered 3, after V lost 5 bases and J lost 3 bases. The germline CDR1 and CDR2 sequences are MNHNY and SVGAGI (reference sequence). The CDR3 DNA reads as TGTGCCAGCAGTCGGACAGGTGACTATGGCTACACCTTC. Translating gives CASSRTGDYGYTF.

The J gene is TRBJ2-7, the V gene TRBV29-1; 9 nucleotides align to TRBD2. This CDR3 is built from 14 residues. Trimming took 6 bases from V and 2 from J; bases not matched to a gene: 8. Germline CDR1 SQVTM, CDR2 ANQGSEA. CDR3 amino acids: CSVGSGGGAYEQYF. The CDR3 DNA reads as TGCAGCGTCGGATCCGGCGGGGGGGCCTACGAGCAGTACTTC.

The V call is TRBV25-1, the J call TRBJ1-3; TRBD1 agrees at 8 bases. V gave up 4 bases and J gave up 4 bases; unmatched junction bases: 9. There are 16 residues in the CDR3. Germline V gives CDR1 MGHDK, CDR2 SYGVNS. The CDR3 here is CASSGGQGAGGNTIYF. The CDR3 DNA sequence: TGTGCCAGCAGTGGTGGGCAGGGGGCGGGAGGAAACACCATATATTTT. The whole variable domain, remainder taken from reference TRBV25-1 and TRBJ1-3, is EADIYQTPRYLVIGTGKKITLECSQTMGHDKMYWYQQDPGMELHLIHYSYGVNSTEKGDLSSESTVSRIRTEHFPLTLESARPSHTSQYLCASSGGQGAGGNTIYFGEGSWLTVV.

The chain is built from TRBV19 and TRBJ1-3, with D hard to call. The CDR3 length is 11 residues. Trimming shortened V by 3 bases and J by 7 bases, and 4 bases separated the two germline ends. CDR1 LNHDA and CDR2 SQIVND come from the germline V gene (reference sequence). CDR3 region: CASSIGNTIYF. Written as DNA, the CDR3 is TGTGCCAGTAGTATCGGGAACACCATATATTTT.

This chain joins TRBV13 and TRBJ2-7, with 9 bases lining up with TRBD2. Looked up from germline, CDR1 is PRHDT and CDR2 is FYEKMQ (reference sequence). This CDR3 is built from 13 residues. Trimming at V came to 6 bases and at J to 4 bases, leaving 4 bases not matched to a gene. CDR3 loop: CASSSSGVYEQYF. The CDR3 coding sequence is TGTGCCAGCAGTTCTAGCGGGGTGTACGAGCAGTACTTC.